This TCR beta chain came from a study of T cell clonality in common variable immunodeficiency. Study results and caveats: Reportedly, TCR beta sequences from common variable immunodeficiency showed fewer deletions and N-nucleotide insertions. CVID patient heterogeneity limited repertoire-clinical complication correlations.

Germline V CDR1 and CDR2: SGHNT, YYREEE (reference sequence). The length of the CDR3 is 16 residues. Trimming removed 1 base from V and 6 bases from J; junction bases left unmatched: 7. Control and CVID samples contributed equal amounts of genomic DNA. The protocol was immunoSEQ multiplex PCR, while the TCRdb copy is restricted to in-frame clones and leaves out a portion. The table lists roughly 29,000 clones, with no singletons. This clone was detected ten times or more. The antigen is unknown. The CDR3 end lies 3 residues beyond the end of the read and is filled in from the germline J gene. V and J are TRBV5-4 and TRBJ2-1, with 10 bases lining up with TRBD2. This receptor was identified in a human donor with common variable immunodeficiency. The sequenced sample was peripheral blood mononuclear cells. The sequenced part of the CDR3 DNA is TGTGCCAGCAGCTTGAGATCTAGCGGGAGTGGCAATGAG. Residues: CASSLRSSGSGNE. From start to end, the CDR3 is CASSLRSSGSGNEQFF.